The 17 T cell receptor beta chains below come from one sample, sequenced in a study of T cells in Graves' hyperthyroidism and ophthalmopathy. There were TCR beta CDR3 regions amplified from RNA transcripts. RT-PCR in the first round (using the HTBI primer set) targeted the TCR CDR3. TCRdb re-called the multiplex PCR reads with MiXCR, one entry per CDR3 protein. The sample has approximately 510,000 distinct CDR3 sequences, 46% seen once. Sequences were obtained from peripheral blood or thyroid tissue (not recorded which). Every receptor here comes from an adult woman with Graves' disease, either hyperthyroidism or ophthalmopathy (not recorded which).

J is TRBJ2-5 and V is TRBV15; 10 bases are shared with TRBD1. Germline CDR1 and CDR2: LNHNV and YYDKDF (reference sequence). The CDR3 is 16 residues long. Trimming at V came to 1 base and at J to 3 bases, leaving 5 bases not matched to a gene. CDR3 in DNA: TGTGCCACCAGCAGAGGTACCGGGACAGGGGAAGAGACCCAGTACTTC. It codes for CATSRGTGTGEETQYF.

The sample holds many counts of this clonotype. The chain couples TRBV7-9 to TRBJ1-1; unclear D gene. Germline lookup yields CDR1 SEHNR and CDR2 FQNEAQ (reference sequence). The V and J ends lost 2 bases and 7 bases respectively, with 8 bases between them. The CDR3 is 12 amino acids. CDR3 residues: CASSLREGEAFF. The CDR3 nucleotides read TGTGCCAGCAGCTTACGCGAGGGTGAAGCTTTCTTT.

J is TRBJ1-4 and V is TRBV9; D ambiguous. The CDR3 totals 15 residues. Trimming stripped 2 bases from V and 7 bases from J, with 15 bases between. Germline V gives CDR1 SGDLS, CDR2 YYNGEE. CDR3 loop: CASSVEGGSTEKLFF. CDR3 DNA: TGTGCCAGCAGCGTTGAGGGAGGGTCCACTGAAAAACTGTTTTTT.

The chain links TRBV7-8 to TRBJ1-2; D gene ambiguous. Trimming removed 7 bases from V and 5 bases from J, with 23 bases in between. The germline CDR1 and CDR2 sequences are SGHVS and FQNEAQ. The CDR3 sequence is 16 residues long. The CDR3 sequence: CASTRPGLAGEYGYTF. The CDR3 DNA follows: TGTGCCAGCACCAGACCGGGATTAGCGGGAGAGTATGGCTACACCTTC.

CDR3 residues: CASSMREGGERQETQYF. In DNA form, the CDR3 reads TGTGCCAGCAGTATGCGGGAGGGCGGGGAGAGACAAGAGACCCAGTACTTC. The chain couples TRBV2 to TRBJ2-5; 9 bases align to TRBD2. J gave up 2 bases and V 5 bases, and 12 bases lay outside the gene matches. The germline V gene encodes CDR1 SNHLY and CDR2 FYNNEI. This CDR3 has 17 residues.

This clonotype was detected many times. This chain links TRBV12-3 or TRBV12-4 with TRBJ1-1; D ambiguous. This CDR3 has 11 amino acids. With 6 bases removed from V and 7 bases from J, the gap between germline ends came to 9 bases. The CDR3 loop is CASRLGREAFF. CDR3 DNA sequence: TGTGCCAGCAGGCTTGGCCGTGAAGCTTTCTTT.

This clonotype was recorded many times. The chain combines TRBV19 with TRBJ1-1; 9 bases match TRBD1. After removal of 7 bases from V and 7 bases from J, the junction contained 7 bases not matched to a gene. CDR3 size: 13 residues. The V gene's germline CDR1 is LNHDA and CDR2 SQIVND (reference sequence). CDR3 sequence reads: CASTLDRGDEAFF. The CDR3 DNA follows: TGTGCCAGTACCTTGGACAGGGGCGATGAAGCTTTCTTT.

On this clonotype itself: One junction end does not reproduce the germline sequence, and a read error may be involved. This chain joins TRBV7-2 and TRBJ1-2, with a weak D call TRBD1 (5 bases). The CDR3 runs to 14 residues. Germline V gene lookup returns CDR1 SGHTA and CDR2 FQGNSA. CDR3 in amino acids: CAISAQGLTYAYTF. The CDR3 coding sequence is TGTGCCATCAGCGCCCAGGGTCTTACCTATGCCTACACCTTC. Using reference TRBV7-2 and TRBJ1-2 for the parts outside the CDR3, the full variable domain is GAGVSQSPSNKVTEKGKDVELRCDPISGHTALYWYRQSLGQGLEFLIYFQGNSAPDKSGLPSDRFSAERTGGSVSTLTIQRTQQEDSAVYLCAISAQGLTYAYTFGSGTRLTVV.

This clonotype was seen many times. This chain uses TRBV20-1 with TRBJ2-2, with D possibly being TRBD1 (6 bases). This CDR3 comprises 14 residues. Germline CDR1 reads DFQATT; CDR2 reads SNEGSKA (reference sequence). The ends were cut back, 3 bases at V and 6 bases at J, with 14 bases in the middle. The CDR3 sequence is CSARMTGVAGELFF. In nucleotides, the CDR3 is TGCAGTGCTAGGATGACAGGAGTGGCCGGGGAGCTGTTTTTT.

This clonotype was recorded a few times. The chain combines TRBV30 with TRBJ2-5; TRBD2 aligns across 8 bases. Germline V gene data show CDR1 as GTSNPN and CDR2 as SVGIG (reference sequence). CDR3 length: 16 residues. The V segment lost 3 bases and the J segment 2 bases; nucleotides outside the gene matches: 11. As DNA, the CDR3 is TGTGCCTGGAGAAGGGTGGCGGGAGGTAATCAAGAGACCCAGTACTTC. It specifies CAWRRVAGGNQETQYF.

This clonotype was detected once. The missing conserved phenylalanine or tryptophan at the end of this CDR3 makes a read error likely. Because the CDR3's place on the DNA is in doubt, the DNA is left out and the CDR3 is given as listed by TCRdb. The J gene is TRBJ1-6, the V gene TRBV15; the table's TRBD1 call for D was not verified on the DNA. From germline, CDR1 is LNHNV and CDR2 YYDKDF (reference sequence). The CDR3 contains 13 residues when both ends are counted. The CDR3 loop reads CATSRDHGQGETV.

The chain couples TRBV6-5 to TRBJ2-5, with a weak D call TRBD2 (6 bases). The CDR3 loop spans 16 amino acids. V was pared by 2 bases and J by 0 bases, with 13 bases between. Germline V gene data show CDR1 as MNHEY and CDR2 as SVGAGI. Written as DNA, the CDR3 is TGTGCCAGCAGTTACGGAGGGACGGTAAACCAAGAGACCCAGTACTTC. This encodes CASSYGGTVNQETQYF.

This clonotype was detected ten times or more. The chain employs TRBV29-1 and TRBJ2-5; the match to TRBD2 covers 7 bases. CDR3 length: 13 amino acids. From germline, CDR1 is SQVTM and CDR2 ANQGSEA. The junction had 8 bases not matched to a gene; V was cut back by 5 bases and J by 5 bases. The CDR3 here is CSVSLTSRETQYF. CDR3 nucleotides: TGCAGCGTTTCTTTGACTAGCAGGGAGACCCAGTACTTC. The variable domain in full, with the rest retrieved from reference TRBV29-1 and TRBJ2-5, is SAVISQKPSRDICQRGTSLTIQCQVDSQVTMMFWYRQQPGQSLTLIATANQGSEATYESGFVIDKFPISRPNLTFSTLTVSNMSPEDSSIYLCSVSLTSRETQYFGPGTRLLVL.

This clonotype was counted a single time. The rearrangement joins TRBV11-2 to TRBJ1-3, with TRBD1 as a possible D gene (5 bases). CDR1 and CDR2 from the germline V gene are SGHAT and FQNNGV. V was shortened by 6 bases and J by 1 base, with 10 bases between the two germline ends. This CDR3 contains 14 residues. The CDR3, as DNA: TGTGCCAGCAGGAGAACAGGATCTGGAAACACCATATATTTT. Amino acids: CASRRTGSGNTIYF.

The rearrangement links TRBV28 to TRBJ2-7; D might be TRBD1 (6 bases). The V end was cut by 9 bases, the J end by 1 base, with 16 bases between. The CDR3 is 14 residues long. Germline CDR1 reads MDHEN; CDR2 reads SYDVKM. CDR3 bases: TGTGCCAGTTATACCGGGACATATTCCTACGAGCAGTACTTC. This encodes CASYTGTYSYEQYF. The variable domain in full, with the rest retrieved from reference TRBV28 and TRBJ2-7, is DVKVTQSSRYLVKRTGEKVFLECVQDMDHENMFWYRQDPGLGLRLIYFSYDVKMKEKGDIPEGYSVSREKKERFSLILESASTNQTSMYLCASYTGTYSYEQYFGPGTRLTVT.

This clonotype has a handful of counts. A read error may account for a junction end that differs from germline. V usage is TRBV7-9 and J usage is TRBJ2-7; D remains ambiguous. The CDR3 runs to 14 residues. Per the germline V gene, CDR1 is SEHNR and CDR2 is FQNEAQ (reference sequence). CDR3: CASSLGFGVGEQYF. The CDR3 region has the DNA TGTGCCAGCAGTTTAGGGTTCGGAGTAGGAGAGCAGTACTTC.

Worth noting for this clonotype: This is likely a read error, given that the CDR3 carries no conserved phenylalanine or tryptophan at its end. The DNA is omitted, as the CDR3 cannot be located on it reliably, and the CDR3 follows TCRdb's listing. This chain joins TRBV10-3 and TRBJ2-5; the table's D call TRBD1 went unverified against the DNA. The CDR3 is made up of 10 amino acids, end residues included. The germline gives CDR1 ENHRY, CDR2 SYGVKD. CDR3 loop: CAISGGDANT.